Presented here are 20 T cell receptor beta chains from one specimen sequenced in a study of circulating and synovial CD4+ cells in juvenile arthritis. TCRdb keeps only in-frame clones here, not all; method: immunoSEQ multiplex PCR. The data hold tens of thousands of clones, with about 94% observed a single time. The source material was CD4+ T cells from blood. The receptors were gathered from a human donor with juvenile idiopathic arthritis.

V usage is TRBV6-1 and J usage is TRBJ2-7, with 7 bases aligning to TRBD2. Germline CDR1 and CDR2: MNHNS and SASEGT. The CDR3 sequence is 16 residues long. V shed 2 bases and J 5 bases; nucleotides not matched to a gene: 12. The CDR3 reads CASSENGRVEVNEQYF. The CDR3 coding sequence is TGTGCCAGCAGTGAAAATGGGAGGGTAGAAGTGAACGAGCAGTACTTC.

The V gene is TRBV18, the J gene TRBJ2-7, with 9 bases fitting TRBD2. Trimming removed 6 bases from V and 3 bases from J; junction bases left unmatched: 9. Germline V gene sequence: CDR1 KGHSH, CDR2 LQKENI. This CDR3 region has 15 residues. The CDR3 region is CASSNAGGRGYEQYF. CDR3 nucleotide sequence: TGTGCCAGCTCTAACGCGGGAGGGCGGGGCTACGAGCAGTACTTC.

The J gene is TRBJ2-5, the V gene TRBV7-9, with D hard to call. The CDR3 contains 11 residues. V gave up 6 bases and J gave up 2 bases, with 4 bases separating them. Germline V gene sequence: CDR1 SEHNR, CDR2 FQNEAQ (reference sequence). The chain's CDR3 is CASSPQETQYF. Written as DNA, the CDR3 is TGTGCCAGCAGTCCTCAAGAGACCCAGTACTTC.

CDR3 amino acids: CASSKRDPNTEAFF. CDR3 DNA sequence: TGTGCCAGCTCGAAGCGGGACCCCAACACTGAAGCTTTCTTT. The chain carries TRBV27 and TRBJ1-1; the D gene is possibly TRBD1 (5 bases). The CDR3 has 14 amino acids. V was trimmed by 8 bases and J by 2 bases, leaving 15 bases between them. The V gene's germline CDR1 is MNHEY and CDR2 SMNVEV (reference sequence).

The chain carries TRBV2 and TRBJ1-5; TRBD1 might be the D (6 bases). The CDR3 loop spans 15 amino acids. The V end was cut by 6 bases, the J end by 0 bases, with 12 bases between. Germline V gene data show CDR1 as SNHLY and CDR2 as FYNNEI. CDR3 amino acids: CASRGQRYSNQPQHF. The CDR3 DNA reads TGTGCCAGCAGAGGACAGCGTTATAGCAATCAGCCCCAGCATTTT.

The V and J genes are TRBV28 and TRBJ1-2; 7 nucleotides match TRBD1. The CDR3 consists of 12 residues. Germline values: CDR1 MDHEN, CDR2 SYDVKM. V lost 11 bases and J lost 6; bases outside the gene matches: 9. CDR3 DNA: TGTGCCGGAGCCAGGGGGAGAAATGGCTACACCTTC. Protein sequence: CAGARGRNGYTF.

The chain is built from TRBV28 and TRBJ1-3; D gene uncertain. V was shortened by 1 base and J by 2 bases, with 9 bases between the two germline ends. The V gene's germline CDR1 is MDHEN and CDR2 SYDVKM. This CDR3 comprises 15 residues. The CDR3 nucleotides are TGTGCCAGCAGTTTATTCTCCGGGGCTGGAAACACCATATATTTT. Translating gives CASSLFSGAGNTIYF.

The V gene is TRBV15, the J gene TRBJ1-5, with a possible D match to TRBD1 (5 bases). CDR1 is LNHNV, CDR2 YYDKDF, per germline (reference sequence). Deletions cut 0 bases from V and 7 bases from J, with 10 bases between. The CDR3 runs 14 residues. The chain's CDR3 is CATSRDGAGQPQHF. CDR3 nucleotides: TGTGCCACCAGCAGAGATGGGGCCGGCCAGCCCCAGCATTTT. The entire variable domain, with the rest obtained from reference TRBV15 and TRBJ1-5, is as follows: DAMVIQNPRYQVTQFGKPVTLSCSQTLNHNVMYWYQQKSSQAPKLLFHYYDKDFNNEADTPDNFQSRRPNTSFCFLDIRSPGLGDTAMYLCATSRDGAGQPQHFGDGTRLSIL.

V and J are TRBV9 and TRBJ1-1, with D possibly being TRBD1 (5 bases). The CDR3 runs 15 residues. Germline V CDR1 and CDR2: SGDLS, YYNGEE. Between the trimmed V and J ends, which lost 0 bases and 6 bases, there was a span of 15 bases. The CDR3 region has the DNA TGTGCCAGCAGCGTAGAGACAGCCCCGGGCGCTGAAGCTTTCTTT. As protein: CASSVETAPGAEAFF.

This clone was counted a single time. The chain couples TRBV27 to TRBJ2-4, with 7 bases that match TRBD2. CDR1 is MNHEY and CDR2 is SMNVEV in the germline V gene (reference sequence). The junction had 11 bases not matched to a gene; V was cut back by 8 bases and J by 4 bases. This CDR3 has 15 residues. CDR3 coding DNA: TGTGCCAGCCGGGAGGTAGGGGAAATAAAAAACATTCAGTACTTC. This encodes CASREVGEIKNIQYF.

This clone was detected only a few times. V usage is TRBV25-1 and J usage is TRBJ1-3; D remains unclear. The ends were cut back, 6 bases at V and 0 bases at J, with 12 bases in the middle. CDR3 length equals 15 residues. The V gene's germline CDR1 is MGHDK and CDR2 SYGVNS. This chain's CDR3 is CASSRGADSGNTIYF. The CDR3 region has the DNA TGTGCCAGCAGCCGCGGTGCCGACTCTGGAAACACCATATATTTT.

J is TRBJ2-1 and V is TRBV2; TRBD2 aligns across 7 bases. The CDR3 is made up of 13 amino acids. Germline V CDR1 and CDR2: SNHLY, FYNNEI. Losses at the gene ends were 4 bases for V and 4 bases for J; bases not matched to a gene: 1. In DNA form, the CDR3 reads TGTGCCAGCAGTGGGGAGGGTTACAATGAGCAGTTCTTC. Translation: CASSGEGYNEQFF.

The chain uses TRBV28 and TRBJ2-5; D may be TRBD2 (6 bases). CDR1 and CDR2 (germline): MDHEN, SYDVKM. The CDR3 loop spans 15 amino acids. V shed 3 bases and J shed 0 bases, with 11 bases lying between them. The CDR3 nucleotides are TGTGCCAGCAGTTTGCGGGGAGGCTACCAAGAGACCCAGTACTTC. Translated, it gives CASSLRGGYQETQYF.

The DNA of the CDR3 is TGTGCCAGCAGAACCGTCGGACGGGACAGAGTGTTGAACAATGAGCAGTTCTTC. Its protein is CASRTVGRDRVLNNEQFF. J is TRBJ2-1 and V is TRBV27, with 7 bases that match TRBD1. Germline-derived CDR1 and CDR2 are MNHEY and SMNVEV (reference sequence). Trimming cost V 6 bases and J 5 bases; bases outside gene matches: 19. This CDR3 region has 18 residues.

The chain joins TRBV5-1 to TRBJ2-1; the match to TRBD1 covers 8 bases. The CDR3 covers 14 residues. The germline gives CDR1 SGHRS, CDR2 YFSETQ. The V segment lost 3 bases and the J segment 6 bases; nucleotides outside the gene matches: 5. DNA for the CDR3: TGCGCCAGCAGCTCCCTTGGACAGGGCAATGAGCAGTTCTTC. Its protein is CASSSLGQGNEQFF.

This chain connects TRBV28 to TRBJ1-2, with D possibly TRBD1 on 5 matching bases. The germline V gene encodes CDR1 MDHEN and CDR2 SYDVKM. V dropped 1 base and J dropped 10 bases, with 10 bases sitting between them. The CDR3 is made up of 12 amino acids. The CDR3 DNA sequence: TGTGCCAGCAGTTTATCTCAGACAGCCTACACCTTC. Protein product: CASSLSQTAYTF.

CDR3: CASNSGLAAYNEQFF. DNA of the CDR3: TGTGCCAGCAACTCGGGACTAGCGGCATACAATGAGCAGTTCTTC. The chain employs TRBV5-6 and TRBJ2-1, with TRBD2 matching 11 bases. V shed 6 bases, J shed 4 bases, and the junction held 6 bases outside the gene matches. Germline CDR1 is SGHDT and CDR2 is YYEEEE. CDR3 length equals 15 residues.

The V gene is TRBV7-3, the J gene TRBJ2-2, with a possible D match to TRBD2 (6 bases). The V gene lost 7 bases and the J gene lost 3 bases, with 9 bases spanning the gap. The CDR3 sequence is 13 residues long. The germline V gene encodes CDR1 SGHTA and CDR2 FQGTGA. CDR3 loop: CASMTGDTGELFF. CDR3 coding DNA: TGTGCCAGCATGACGGGGGACACCGGGGAGCTGTTTTTT.

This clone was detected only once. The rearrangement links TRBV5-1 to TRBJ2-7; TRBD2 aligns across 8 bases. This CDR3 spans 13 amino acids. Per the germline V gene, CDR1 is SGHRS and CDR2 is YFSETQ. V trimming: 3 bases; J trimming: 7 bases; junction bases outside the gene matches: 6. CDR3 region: CASSSGLAWEQYF. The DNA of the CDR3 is TGCGCCAGCAGCTCCGGACTAGCTTGGGAGCAGTACTTC.

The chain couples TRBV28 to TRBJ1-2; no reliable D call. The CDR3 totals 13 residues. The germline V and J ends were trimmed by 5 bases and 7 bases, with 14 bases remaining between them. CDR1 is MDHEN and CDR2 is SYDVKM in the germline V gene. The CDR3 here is CASSPPGSSGYTF. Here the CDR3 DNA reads TGTGCCAGCAGTCCCCCGGGGTCGAGTGGCTACACCTTC.